These 9 T cell receptor beta chains were all obtained from the same sample, sequenced in a study of sequential checkpoint blockade in melanoma. The assay was immunoSEQ multiplex PCR, and TCRdb's table has in-frame clones only and misses some. Among approximately 6,800 clones, more than 20% were seen once, and the ten largest hold roughly 12%. Regarding treatment: randomized to nivolumab then ipilimumab (arm A) or the reverse (arm B). The specimen was tumor tissue (inferred from file names), collected from a patient given nivolumab and ipilimumab in sequence. The receptor source for this set is a human donor with melanoma.

The chain is built from TRBV5-1 and TRBJ2-7; the D gene is possibly TRBD1 (5 bases). The germline gives CDR1 SGHRS, CDR2 YFSETQ. The germline V and J ends were trimmed by 0 bases and 3 bases, with 10 bases remaining between them. This CDR3 is built from 14 residues. CDR3 region: CASSLDKQVYEQYF. The CDR3 coding sequence is TGCGCCAGCAGCTTGGACAAACAGGTCTACGAGCAGTACTTC.

The J gene is TRBJ2-7, the V gene TRBV9; D might be TRBD1 or TRBD2, each matching 5 bases. The germline gives CDR1 SGDLS, CDR2 YYNGEE. Trimming stripped 3 bases from V and 4 bases from J, with 8 bases between. The CDR3 is 12 amino acids. The CDR3 is CASSGDGYEQYF. Written as DNA, the CDR3 is TGTGCCAGCAGCGGGGACGGGTACGAGCAGTACTTC.

This chain links TRBV9 with TRBJ2-7; TRBD2 is a possible D gene (6 bases). The V end was cut by 5 bases, the J end by 7 bases, with 13 bases between. Per the germline V gene, CDR1 is SGDLS and CDR2 is YYNGEE. The CDR3 spans 12 residues. DNA of the CDR3: TGTGCCAGCAGTCCGGACTATTGGGAGCAGTACTTC. It is translated as CASSPDYWEQYF.

The chain recombines TRBV6-8 with TRBJ2-3, with D possibly TRBD1 on 5 matching bases. CDR1 and CDR2 (germline): MNHGY, SAAAGT. Trimming shortened V by 5 bases and J by 6 bases, and 18 bases separated the two germline ends. The CDR3 is made up of 15 amino acids. The CDR3 sequence is CASSDVGQGWDTQYF. Written as DNA, the CDR3 is TGTGCCAGCAGTGATGTTGGGCAGGGCTGGGATACGCAGTATTTT.

The table lists this clone with a few counts. The V call is TRBV30, the J call TRBJ1-6; D is uncertain. The V end was cut by 1 base, the J end by 0 bases, with 10 bases between. The CDR3 runs 16 residues. In germline, CDR1 is GTSNPN, CDR2 SVGIG (reference sequence). CDR3 sequence (DNA): TGTGCCTGGAGTGGTGGCAGCAGCTCCTATAATTCACCCCTCCACTTT. Its translation is CAWSGGSSSYNSPLHF.

This clone was seen only a few times. This chain uses TRBV6-8 with TRBJ1-2, with unresolved D. The V end was cut by 6 bases, the J end by 2 bases, with 16 bases between. CDR1 and CDR2 from the germline V gene are MNHGY and SAAAGT. This CDR3 has 15 amino acids. In DNA form, the CDR3 reads TGTGCCAGCAGGTCCCCGAGACCAGGAAACTATGGCTACACCTTC. Amino acid sequence: CASRSPRPGNYGYTF.

The CDR3 protein is CASAPVGSNQPQHF. CDR3 sequence (DNA): TGTGCCAGCGCCCCCGTGGGGTCCAATCAGCCCCAGCATTTT. The J gene is TRBJ1-5, the V gene TRBV6-8; D is unresolved. CDR1 and CDR2 from the germline V gene are MNHGY and SAAAGT. This CDR3 is built from 14 residues. The germline V and J ends were trimmed by 8 bases and 3 bases, with 14 bases remaining between them.

This clone was detected only a few times. The V call is TRBV28, the J call TRBJ1-1; D call uncertain. There are 13 residues in the CDR3. The V gene lost 6 bases and the J gene lost 1 base, with 9 bases spanning the gap. Germline assignment: CDR1 MDHEN and CDR2 SYDVKM. CDR3 coding DNA: TGTGCCAGCAGCCAAACAGCGAACACTGAAGCTTTCTTT. Amino acids: CASSQTANTEAFF.

The V call is TRBV12-5, the J call TRBJ2-3; the match to TRBD1 covers 7 bases. CDR3 length: 14 amino acids. Per the germline V gene, CDR1 is LGHNT and CDR2 is FRNRAP. The CDR3 DNA sequence: TGTGCCAGCAAGGGACAGCTAATTTCCGAGACGCAGTATTTT. This translates into CASKGQLISETQYF.